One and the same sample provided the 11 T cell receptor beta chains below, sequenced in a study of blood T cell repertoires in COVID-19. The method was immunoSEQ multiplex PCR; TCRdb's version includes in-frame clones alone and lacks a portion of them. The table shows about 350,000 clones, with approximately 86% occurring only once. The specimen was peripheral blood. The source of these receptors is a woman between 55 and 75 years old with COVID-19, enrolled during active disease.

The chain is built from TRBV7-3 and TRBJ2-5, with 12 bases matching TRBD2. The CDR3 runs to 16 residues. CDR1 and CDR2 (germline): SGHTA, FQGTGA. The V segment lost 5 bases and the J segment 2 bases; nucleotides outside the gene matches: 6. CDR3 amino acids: CASSKTLAGGQETQYF. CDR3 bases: TGTGCCAGCAGCAAAACACTAGCGGGGGGACAAGAGACCCAGTACTTC.

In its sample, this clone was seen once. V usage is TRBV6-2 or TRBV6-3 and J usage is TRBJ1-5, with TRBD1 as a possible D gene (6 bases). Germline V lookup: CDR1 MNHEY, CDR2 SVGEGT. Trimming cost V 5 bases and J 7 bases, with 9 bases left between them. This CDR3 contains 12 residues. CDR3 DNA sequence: TGTGCCAGCAGTCCAGGGGTCCAGCCCCAGCATTTT. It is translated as CASSPGVQPQHF.

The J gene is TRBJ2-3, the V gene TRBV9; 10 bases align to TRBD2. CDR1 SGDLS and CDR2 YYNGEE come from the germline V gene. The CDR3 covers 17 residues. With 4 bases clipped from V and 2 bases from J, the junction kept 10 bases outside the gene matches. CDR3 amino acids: CASSTNLAGESTDTQYF. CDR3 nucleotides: TGTGCCAGCAGCACCAATCTAGCGGGGGAATCCACAGATACGCAGTATTTT.

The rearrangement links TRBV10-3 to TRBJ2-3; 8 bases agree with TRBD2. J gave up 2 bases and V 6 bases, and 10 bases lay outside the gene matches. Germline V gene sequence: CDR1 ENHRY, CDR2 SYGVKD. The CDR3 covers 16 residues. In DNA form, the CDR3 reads TGTGCCATCAGCGGCCCCCGGGGGGGGGTCACAGATACGCAGTATTTT. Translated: CAISGPRGGVTDTQYF.

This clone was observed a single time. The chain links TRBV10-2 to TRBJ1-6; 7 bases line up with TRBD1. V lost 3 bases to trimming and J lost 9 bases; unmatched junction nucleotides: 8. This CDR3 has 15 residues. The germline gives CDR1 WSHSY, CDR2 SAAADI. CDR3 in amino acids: CASSDQQGGISPLHF. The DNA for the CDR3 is TGCGCCAGCAGTGACCAGCAAGGGGGCATTTCACCCCTCCACTTT.

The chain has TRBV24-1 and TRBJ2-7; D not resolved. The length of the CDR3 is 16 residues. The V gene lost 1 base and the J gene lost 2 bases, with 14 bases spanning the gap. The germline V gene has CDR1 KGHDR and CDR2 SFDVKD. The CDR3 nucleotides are TGTGCCACCAGTGATTTTTCGCGATTCCTGACCTACGAGCAGTACTTC. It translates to CATSDFSRFLTYEQYF.

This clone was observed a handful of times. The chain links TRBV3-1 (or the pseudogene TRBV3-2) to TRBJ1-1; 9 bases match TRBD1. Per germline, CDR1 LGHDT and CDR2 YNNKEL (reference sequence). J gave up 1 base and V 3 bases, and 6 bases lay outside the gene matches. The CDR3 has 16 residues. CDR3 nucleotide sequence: TGTGCCAGCAGCCATCTTACAGGGGGCGGGAACACTGAAGCTTTCTTT. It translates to CASSHLTGGGNTEAFF.

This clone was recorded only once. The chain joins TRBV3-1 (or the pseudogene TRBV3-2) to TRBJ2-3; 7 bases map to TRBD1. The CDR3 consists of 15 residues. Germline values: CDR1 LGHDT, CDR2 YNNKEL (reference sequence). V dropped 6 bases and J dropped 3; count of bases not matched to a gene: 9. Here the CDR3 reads CASSPTGSGTDTQYF. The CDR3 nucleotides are TGTGCCAGCAGTCCGACAGGGAGTGGGACAGATACGCAGTATTTT.

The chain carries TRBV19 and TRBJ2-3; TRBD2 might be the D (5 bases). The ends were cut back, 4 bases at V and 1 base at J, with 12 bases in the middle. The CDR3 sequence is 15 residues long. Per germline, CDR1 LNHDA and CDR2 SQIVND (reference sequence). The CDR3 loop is CASSRYIGGTDTQYF. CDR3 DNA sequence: TGTGCCAGTAGTAGGTATATCGGGGGCACAGATACGCAGTATTTT. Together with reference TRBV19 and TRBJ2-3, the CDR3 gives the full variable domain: DGGITQSPKYLFRKEGQNVTLSCEQNLNHDAMYWYRQDPGQGLRLIYYSQIVNDFQKGDIAEGYSVSREKKESFPLTVTSAQKNPTAFYLCASSRYIGGTDTQYFGPGTRLTVL.

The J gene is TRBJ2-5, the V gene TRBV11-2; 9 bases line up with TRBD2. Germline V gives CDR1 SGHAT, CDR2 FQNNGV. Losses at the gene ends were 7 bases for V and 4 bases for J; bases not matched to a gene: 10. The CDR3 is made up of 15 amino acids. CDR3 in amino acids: CASTPAGGDGETQYF. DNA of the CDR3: TGTGCCAGCACCCCTGCGGGGGGGGACGGAGAGACCCAGTACTTC.

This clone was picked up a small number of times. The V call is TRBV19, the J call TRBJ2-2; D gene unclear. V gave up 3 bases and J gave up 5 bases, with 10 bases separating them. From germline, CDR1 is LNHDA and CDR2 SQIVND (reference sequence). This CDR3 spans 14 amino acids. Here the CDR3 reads CASSMRPATGELFF. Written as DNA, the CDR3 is TGTGCCAGTAGTATGAGGCCAGCTACCGGGGAGCTGTTTTTT.